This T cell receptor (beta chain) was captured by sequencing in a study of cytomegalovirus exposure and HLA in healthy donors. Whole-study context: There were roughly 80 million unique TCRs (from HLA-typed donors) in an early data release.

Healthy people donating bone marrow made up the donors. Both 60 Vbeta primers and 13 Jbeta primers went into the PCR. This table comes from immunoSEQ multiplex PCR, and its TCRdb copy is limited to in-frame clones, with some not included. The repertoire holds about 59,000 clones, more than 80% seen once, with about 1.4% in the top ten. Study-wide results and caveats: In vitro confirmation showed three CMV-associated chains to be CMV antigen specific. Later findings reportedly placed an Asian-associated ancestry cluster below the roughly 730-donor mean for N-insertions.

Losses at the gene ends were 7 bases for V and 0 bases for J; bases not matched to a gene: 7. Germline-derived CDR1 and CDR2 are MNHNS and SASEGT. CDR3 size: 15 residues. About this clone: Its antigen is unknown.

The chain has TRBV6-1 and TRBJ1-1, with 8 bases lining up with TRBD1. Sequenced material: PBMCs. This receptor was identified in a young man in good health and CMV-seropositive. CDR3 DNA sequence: TGTGCCAGCATGCTTCCGGGACAGGTGAACACTGAAGCTTTCTTT. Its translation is CASMLPGQVNTEAFF.